This T cell receptor beta chain was captured in a study of T cells in Graves' hyperthyroidism and ophthalmopathy. Trimming at V came to 6 bases and at J to 6 bases, leaving 8 bases not matched to a gene. CDR1 and CDR2 (germline): SQVTM, ANQGSEA. The CDR3 spans 14 residues. Fresh peripheral blood, around 9.3 ml, was the source of the PBMCs. The source material, RNA transcripts, was used to amplify TCR beta CDR3 regions. RT-PCR in the first round (using the HTBI primer set) targeted the TCR CDR3. A single record per CDR3 protein comes from TCRdb applying MiXCR to the multiplex PCR reads. The table records about 350,000 distinct CDR3 sequences, 11% to 15% of them present only once.

Material: blood. The origin of this receptor is a woman aged 30 to 39 with Graves' hyperthyroidism. This chain uses TRBV29-1 with TRBJ1-4; 9 bases are shared with TRBD1. The CDR3, as DNA: TGCAGCGTAGCATCCGGGACAGGGCATGAAAAACTGTTTTTT. Amino acid sequence: CSVASGTGHEKLFF.